This TCR beta chain was recorded in a study of cytomegalovirus exposure and HLA in healthy donors (TCRdb year 2017). Concerning the study at large: According to a later analysis, one platform produced both the approximately 110 validation repertoires and the roughly 640 repertoires of the first cohort. The study aimed to test whether cataloging public T cell receptors could reveal signatures of past pathogen exposure. In addition to the first cohort of roughly 670 subjects, a separate validation cohort of around 110 different subjects was used. To predict cytomegalovirus infection status, the study brought together high-throughput TCR immunosequencing, statistical association of individual TCRs with disease status, and machine learning. What the authors observed across the whole study: Most TCR sequences were observed very rarely across donors, whereas some public TCRs were present in many individuals. The validation cohort had no HLA typing available for a later analysis, so co-occurrence within that cohort was assessed over all 120 or so repertoires. The study listed approximately 150 TCR beta chains as associated with cytomegalovirus. It was suggested by the authors that the approach could potentially be generalized to other disease states and immunological phenotypes. Subsequent analysis determined that TCRs grouped into clusters in the first cohort also showed a tendency toward co-occurrence across the 130 or so validation repertoires, and roughly 94% of cluster scores exceeded 0. Cytomegalovirus status was reported to be diagnosed by the classifier with high specificity and sensitivity in both the original and validation cohorts. A few of the identified cytomegalovirus-associated TCR beta chains were confirmed in vitro to be specific for cytomegalovirus antigens.

Relative to germline, V is missing 2 bases and J is missing 5 bases, with 7 bases of the junction outside any gene match. CDR3 length: 15 amino acids, cysteine to phenylalanine. Of all the DNA, just the CDR3 is kept, 45 bases in frame from base 1. According to the germline V gene, CDR1 reads MNHEY and CDR2 reads SVGAGI. Concerning this clone itself: This clone's antigen is unknown. Qualities for individual bases were not recorded, and no much larger clone is one base off.

Separate from the approximately 700-subject first cohort, the validation cohort of over 90 subjects was the group to which the donors belonged. Libraries were constructed by the immunoSEQ multiplex PCR assay. Turning to the authors' computational methods: A statistical classification framework was built to diagnose cytomegalovirus status from the catalog of TCR beta chain sequences. This is the immuneACCESS table as TCRdb keeps it, with only in-frame sequences that have V and J called. A part of the clones is gone; compared with another copy, unresolved V genes explain less than half, and the rest is unexplained. That table is the source of V, J and clone size, and D and trimming were worked out from the DNA. This sample holds 90,000 to 140,000 clones; approximately 90% were observed only once. The leading ten clones occupy around 3.6% of the sample.

The chain couples TRBV6-5 to TRBJ2-5, with 8 bases aligning to TRBD2. This sequence was found in a woman aged 18-29 years in good health and CMV-seropositive. Sequences were obtained from PBMCs. The CDR3 loop reads CASSYGVGRAETQYF. The nucleotides read TGTGCCAGCAGTTACGGAGTCGGGAGGGCCGAGACCCAGTACTTC.